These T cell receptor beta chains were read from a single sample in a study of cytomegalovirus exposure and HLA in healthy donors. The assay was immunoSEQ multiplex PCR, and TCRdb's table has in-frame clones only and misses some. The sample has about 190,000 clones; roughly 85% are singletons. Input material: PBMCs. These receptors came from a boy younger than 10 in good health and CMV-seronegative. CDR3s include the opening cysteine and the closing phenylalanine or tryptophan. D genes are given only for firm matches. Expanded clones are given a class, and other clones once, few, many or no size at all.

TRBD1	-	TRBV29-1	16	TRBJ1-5	CSVEDIRTGFGQPQHF
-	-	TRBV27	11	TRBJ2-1	CASSGGDEQFF
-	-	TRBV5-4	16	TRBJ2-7	CASSLNGRRAADEQYF
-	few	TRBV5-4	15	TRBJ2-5	CASSPGDGAQETQYF
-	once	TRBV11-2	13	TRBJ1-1	CASSFDSYSEAFF
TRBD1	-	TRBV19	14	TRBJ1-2	CASRNGQGPYGYTF
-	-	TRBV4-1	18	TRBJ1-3	CASSQEVSGLNSGNTIYF
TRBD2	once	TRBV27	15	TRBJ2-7	CASSWRTSGSGEQYF
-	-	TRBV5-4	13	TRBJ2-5	CASSLGLGETQYF
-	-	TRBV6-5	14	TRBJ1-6	CASSAQQQGSPLHF
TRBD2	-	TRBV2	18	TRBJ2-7	CASSVGPGGSGTFYEQYF
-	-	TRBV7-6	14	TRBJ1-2	CASSLAGQGSGYTF
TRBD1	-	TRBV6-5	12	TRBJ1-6	CASSADRVTLHF
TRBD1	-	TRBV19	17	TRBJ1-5	CASSKKGTGGYNQPQHF
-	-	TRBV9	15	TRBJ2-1	CASTRGVESYNEQFF
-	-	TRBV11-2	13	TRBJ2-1	CATSGELYNEQFF
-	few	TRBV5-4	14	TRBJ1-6	CASSPDLYNSPLHF
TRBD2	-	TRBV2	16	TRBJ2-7	CASSEQVVAGAYEQYF
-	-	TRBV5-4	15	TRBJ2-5	CASSLQAARQETQYF
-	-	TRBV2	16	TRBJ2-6	CASSGDPGSGANVLTF
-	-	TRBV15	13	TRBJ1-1	CATSRDRGTEAFF
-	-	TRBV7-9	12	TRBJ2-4	CASSFLGGIQYF
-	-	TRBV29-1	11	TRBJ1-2	CSVMGGDGYTF
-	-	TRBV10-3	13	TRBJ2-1	CAIGGEKWNEQFF
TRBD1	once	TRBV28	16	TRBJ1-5	CASTILTGGSNQPQHF
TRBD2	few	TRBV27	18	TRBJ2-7	CASRPTPLTSGGGHEQYF
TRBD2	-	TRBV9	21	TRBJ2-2	CASSHSSGTSGRAPNTGELFF
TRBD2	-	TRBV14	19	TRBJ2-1	CASSQDVRKLAGAYNEQFF
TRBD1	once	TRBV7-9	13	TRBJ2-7	CATRQGNSYEQYF
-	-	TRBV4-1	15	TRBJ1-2	CASSHRSETNYGYTF
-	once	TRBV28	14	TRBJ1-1	CASSSGSRNTEAFF
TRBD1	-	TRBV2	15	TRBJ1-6	CASRGRDRGRSPLHF
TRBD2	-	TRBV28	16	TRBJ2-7	CASSSPLDGGDPEQYF
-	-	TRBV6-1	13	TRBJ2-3	CASSQSRTDTQYF
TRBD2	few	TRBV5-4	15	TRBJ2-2	CASSLAGGLTGELFF
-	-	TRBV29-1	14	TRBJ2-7	CSVEDWGETYEQYF
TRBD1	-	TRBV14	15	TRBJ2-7	CASRQGTGAAYEQYF
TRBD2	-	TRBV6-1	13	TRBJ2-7	CASSTSGSYEQYF
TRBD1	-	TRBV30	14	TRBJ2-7	CAWGTGRRGHEQYF
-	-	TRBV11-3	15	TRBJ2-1	CASSSDRSSYNEQFF
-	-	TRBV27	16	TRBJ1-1	CASRGPDSSLDTEAFF
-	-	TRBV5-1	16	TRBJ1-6	CASSLGAGASGSPLHF
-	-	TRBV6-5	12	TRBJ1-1	CASSYSGGEAFF
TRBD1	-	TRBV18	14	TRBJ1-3	CASSRGASGNTIYF
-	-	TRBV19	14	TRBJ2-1	CASSPVLSRDEQFF
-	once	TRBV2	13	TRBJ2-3	CASSAGYTDTQYF
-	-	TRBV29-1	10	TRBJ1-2	CSVPGDGYTF
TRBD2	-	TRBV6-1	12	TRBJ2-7	CASSGTSYEQYF
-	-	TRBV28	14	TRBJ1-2	CASSLGGAAYGYTF
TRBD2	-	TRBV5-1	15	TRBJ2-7	CASSVLTSGSDEQYF
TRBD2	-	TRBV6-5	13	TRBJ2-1	CASRETGGNEQFF
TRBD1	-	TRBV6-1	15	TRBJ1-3	CATGAGTGLGNTIYF
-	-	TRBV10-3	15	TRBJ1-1	CAIIDETRPNTEAFF
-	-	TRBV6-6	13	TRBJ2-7	CASSYSKDTQQYF
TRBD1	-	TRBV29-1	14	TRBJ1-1	CSVELQGMNTEAFF